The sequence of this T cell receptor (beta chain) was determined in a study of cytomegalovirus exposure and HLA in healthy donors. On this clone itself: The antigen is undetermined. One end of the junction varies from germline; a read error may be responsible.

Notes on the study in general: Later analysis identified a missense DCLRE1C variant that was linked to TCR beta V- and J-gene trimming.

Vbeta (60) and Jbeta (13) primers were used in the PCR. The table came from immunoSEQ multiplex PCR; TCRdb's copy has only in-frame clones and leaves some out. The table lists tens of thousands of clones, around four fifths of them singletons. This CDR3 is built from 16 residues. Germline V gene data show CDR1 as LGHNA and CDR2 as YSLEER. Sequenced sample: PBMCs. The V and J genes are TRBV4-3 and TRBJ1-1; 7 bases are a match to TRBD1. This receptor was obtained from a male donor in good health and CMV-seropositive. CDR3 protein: CASSRRLGQPITEVFF. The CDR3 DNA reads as TGCGCCAGCAGCCGCCGACTGGGACAGCCTATCACTGAAGTTTTCTTT.